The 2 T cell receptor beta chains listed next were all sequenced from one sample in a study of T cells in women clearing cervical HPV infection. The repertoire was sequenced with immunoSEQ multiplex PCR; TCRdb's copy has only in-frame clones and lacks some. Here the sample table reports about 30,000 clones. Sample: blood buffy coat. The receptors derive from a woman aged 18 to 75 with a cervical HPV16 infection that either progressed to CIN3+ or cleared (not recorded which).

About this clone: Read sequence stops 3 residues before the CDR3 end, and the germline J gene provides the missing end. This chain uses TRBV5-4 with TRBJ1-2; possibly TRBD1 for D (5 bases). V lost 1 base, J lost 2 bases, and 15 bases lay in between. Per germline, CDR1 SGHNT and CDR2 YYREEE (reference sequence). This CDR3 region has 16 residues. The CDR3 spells CASSLYGLRGNYGYTF. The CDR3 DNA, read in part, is TGTGCCAGCAGCTTGTATGGTCTTCGGGGGAACTATGGC.

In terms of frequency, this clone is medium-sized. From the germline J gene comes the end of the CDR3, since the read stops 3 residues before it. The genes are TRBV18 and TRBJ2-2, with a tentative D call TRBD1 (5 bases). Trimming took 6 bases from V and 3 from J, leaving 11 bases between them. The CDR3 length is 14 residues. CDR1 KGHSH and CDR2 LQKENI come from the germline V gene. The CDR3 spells CASSAGKDTGELFF. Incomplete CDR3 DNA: TGTGCCAGCTCCGCAGGGAAGGACACCGGGGAG. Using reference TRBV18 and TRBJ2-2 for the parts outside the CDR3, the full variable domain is NAGVMQNPRHLVRRRGQEARLRCSPMKGHSHVYWYRQLPEEGLKFMVYLQKENIIDESGMPKERFSAEFPKEGPSILRIQQVVRGDSAAYFCASSAGKDTGELFFGEGSRLTVL.